Listed here are 4 T cell receptor beta chains from one sample, sequenced in a study of radiotherapy plus CTLA-4 blockade in lung cancer. Libraries were prepared by immunoSEQ multiplex PCR; TCRdb keeps only in-frame clonotypes and omits some of them. The sample has 25,000 to 35,000 clones; roughly 80% are singletons. The starting material was peripheral blood, obtained from a patient treated with radiotherapy plus ipilimumab. The receptor set was obtained from a human donor with non-small cell lung cancer who had stable disease on radiotherapy plus ipilimumab.

This clone was recorded once. This sequence joins TRBV19 and TRBJ2-6, with 7 positions matching TRBD2. Trimming at V came to 4 bases and at J to 9 bases, leaving 6 bases not matched to a gene. This CDR3 is built from 14 residues. Germline V gives CDR1 LNHDA, CDR2 SQIVND (reference sequence). CDR3 DNA: TGTGCCAGTAGTACCCGGGACTACATCAACGTCCTGACTTTC. Protein: CASSTRDYINVLTF.

This clone was seen only once. The V gene is TRBV28, the J gene TRBJ2-3; 9 bases map to TRBD2. From germline, CDR1 is MDHEN and CDR2 SYDVKM. Unmatched junction bases numbered 5, after V lost 2 bases and J lost 5 bases. This CDR3 spans 15 amino acids. As DNA, the CDR3 is TGTGCCAGCAGTTTAGCGGGGGGGCTCGGAGATACGCAGTATTTT. Protein sequence: CASSLAGGLGDTQYF.

V and J are TRBV19 and TRBJ2-3; perhaps D is TRBD1 or TRBD2 (5 bases each). V lost 4 bases, J lost 1 base, and 12 bases lay in between. This CDR3 spans 15 amino acids. Per the germline V gene, CDR1 is LNHDA and CDR2 is SQIVND (reference sequence). The CDR3 DNA follows: TGTGCCAGTAGTACTGGGACCTGGGGCACAGATACGCAGTATTTT. Residues: CASSTGTWGTDTQYF.

The V gene is TRBV29-1, the J gene TRBJ1-2; D is perhaps TRBD1 (6 bases). Trimming shortened V by 5 bases and J by 6 bases, and 16 bases separated the two germline ends. The CDR3 runs 13 residues. Germline V gene lookup returns CDR1 SQVTM and CDR2 ANQGSEA. The CDR3 nucleotides are TGCAGCGTTCGATCACAGGGAATAGATGGCTACACCTTC. It yields the protein CSVRSQGIDGYTF.